One T cell receptor (beta chain) is described in this entry. As yet, its antigen is unknown. The sample comes from a study of cytomegalovirus exposure and HLA in healthy donors. At the level of the study: HLA-typed donors were the source of approximately 86 million unique TCRs held in an early data release.

CDR1 is SGHRS and CDR2 is YFSETQ in the germline V gene. V was cut by 4 bases and J by 0 bases, with 18 bases left in between. The CDR3 extends over 17 amino acids. PCR involved 60 Vbeta and 13 Jbeta primers. Per the original data handling: Later reanalysis found around 84 million unique TCR beta chains, 10 million to 12 million of them shared. Assay used: immunoSEQ multiplex PCR; TCRdb lists only in-frame clones, some missing. The D gene and trimming were derived from the DNA, and the V and J assignments and clone size from that table. Of 110,000 or so clones detected, roughly two thirds appear once; the ten largest clones hold roughly 8.3%. Findings of the study overall: With DRB1 most and HLA-C fewest, TCR association rates differed between HLA loci in a later analysis.

This chain uses TRBV5-1 with TRBJ2-3, with D possibly matching TRBD2 (6 bases). This TCR came from a man between 18 and 35 years old in good health and CMV-seropositive. Sequencing input: PBMCs. The CDR3 DNA sequence: TGCGCCAGCAGCCTGAAACCCGGGCGGGGTAGCACAGATACGCAGTATTTT. This gives the protein CASSLKPGRGSTDTQYF.